The rows below give T cell receptor beta chains drawn from one sample of a study of CD8 T cells in Susac syndrome. TCRdb re-derived calls from the immunoSEQ multiplex PCR reads in MiXCR, one entry per CDR3 protein. Here the sample spans a few hundred thousand distinct CDR3 sequences, just over 90% being singletons. The specimen was CD4+ T cells from PBMCs. All receptors derive from a human donor with multiple sclerosis. Each CDR3 is given with its conserved first and last residue. D genes are given only for firm matches. For some rows the clone size is stated as once, few or many, or as a class when expanded; others skip it.

v_gene	j_gene	d_gene	abundance	len	CDR3aa	CDR3nt
TRBV11-2	TRBJ1-1	.	.	14	CASSFLGRAAEAFF	TGTGCCAGCAGCTTCCTCGGCCGTGCCGCTGAAGCTTTCTTT
TRBV3-1	TRBJ2-5	TRBD2	.	15	CASSHDTSGRGTQYF	TGTGCCAGCAGCCACGATACTAGCGGGAGGGGGACCCAGTACTTC
TRBV3-1	TRBJ2-5	.	.	15	CASSPGPHSRETQYF	TGTGCCAGCAGCCCGGGACCCCACTCGAGAGAGACCCAGTACTTC
TRBV4-1	TRBJ1-2	.	.	18	CASSQESHGTQGPHGYTF	TGCGCCAGCAGCCAAGAGAGCCACGGGACACAAGGACCCCATGGCTACACCTTC
TRBV23-1	TRBJ1-2	TRBD1	.	20	CASIEGTGGPSDQFNYGYTF	TGCGCCAGCATCGAAGGGACAGGGGGACCCTCGGATCAGTTTAACTATGGCTACACCTTC
TRBV19	TRBJ2-4	.	.	14	CASSIGGAKNIQYF	TGTGCCAGTAGTATAGGGGGGGCCAAAAACATTCAGTACTTC
TRBV19	TRBJ1-5	.	.	15	CASSVNRDGWQPQHF	TGTGCCAGTAGTGTAAACAGGGATGGGTGGCAGCCCCAGCATTTT
TRBV7-6	TRBJ2-7	TRBD1	.	15	CASSLRYRGDDEQYF	TGTGCCAGCAGCTTAAGGTACAGGGGCGACGACGAGCAGTACTTC
TRBV10-3	TRBJ2-7	TRBD1	.	18	CAISEPREGQGGRYEQYF	TGTGCCATCAGTGAGCCGAGAGAAGGACAGGGCGGAAGGTACGAGCAGTACTTC
TRBV5-1	TRBJ2-4	.	.	18	CASSPILGGGASKNIQYF	TGCGCCAGCAGCCCCATTTTGGGGGGGGGCGCATCCAAAAACATTCAGTACTTC
TRBV7-9	TRBJ1-5	.	.	13	CASSLSLWQPQHF	TGTGCCAGCAGCTTATCGTTGTGGCAGCCCCAGCATTTT
TRBV19	TRBJ2-5	.	few	13	CASSSSYQETQYF	TGTGCCAGTAGTTCTTCGTACCAAGAGACCCAGTACTTC
TRBV5-6	TRBJ1-2	.	few	12	CASSRGRIGYTF	TGTGCCAGCAGCCGGGGGAGGATAGGCTACACCTTC
TRBV19	TRBJ1-1	TRBD1	once	13	CASRRTGDTEAFF	TGTGCCAGTAGAAGGACAGGGGACACTGAAGCTTTCTTT
TRBV29-1	TRBJ1-2	TRBD1	.	14	CSVERDSTNYGYTF	TGCAGCGTTGAGCGGGACAGCACTAACTATGGCTACACCTTC
TRBV19	TRBJ2-6	.	.	13	CASQKPGANVLTF	TGTGCCAGTCAGAAGCCGGGGGCCAACGTCCTGACTTTC
TRBV30	TRBJ1-1	TRBD1	.	13	CAWSPDRGTEAFF	TGTGCCTGGAGCCCCGACAGGGGCACTGAAGCTTTCTTT
TRBV5-1	TRBJ2-5	.	.	15	CASSLEGLFGETQYF	TGCGCCAGCAGCTTGGAGGGACTCTTTGGGGAGACCCAGTACTTC
TRBV6-5	TRBJ1-2	TRBD1	.	16	CASSYSFGRTGVGYTF	TGTGCCAGCAGTTACTCTTTTGGTCGGACAGGGGTTGGCTACACCTTC
TRBV14	TRBJ1-2	.	.	13	CASSQEVGHGYTF	TGTGCCAGCAGCCAAGAAGTCGGCCATGGCTACACCTTC
TRBV29-1	TRBJ2-3	.	.	15	CSVVRLGDGTDTQYF	TGCAGCGTCGTGAGGCTCGGGGACGGCACAGATACGCAGTATTTT
TRBV5-1	TRBJ2-5	.	once	14	CASARMRVEETQYF	TGCGCCAGCGCCCGCATGAGGGTGGAAGAGACCCAGTACTTC
TRBV9	TRBJ2-1	.	.	14	CASSEGPAINEQFF	TGTGCCAGCAGCGAAGGGCCCGCAATCAATGAGCAGTTCTTC
TRBV6-2/TRBV6-3	TRBJ1-4	.	.	18	CASRGTGGNKVGSEKLFF	TGTGCCAGCAGAGGTACAGGCGGGAATAAGGTCGGAAGTGAAAAACTGTTTTTT
TRBV7-2	TRBJ2-1	.	.	14	CASSFRLEAGEQFF	TGTGCCAGCAGCTTTCGACTAGAAGCGGGCGAGCAGTTCTTC
TRBV7-8	TRBJ2-2	.	.	13	CASSPWGTGELFF	TGTGCCAGCAGTCCGTGGGGGACCGGGGAGCTGTTTTTT
TRBV19	TRBJ2-7	.	.	16	CASSISASAGWDEQYF	TGTGCCAGTAGTATATCAGCGAGTGCGGGCTGGGACGAGCAGTACTTC
TRBV15	TRBJ2-3	TRBD2	.	17	CATSSPSGGAEYRAQYF	TGTGCCACCAGCAGTCCTAGCGGGGGGGCGGAGTACAGAGCGCAGTATTTT
TRBV6-5	TRBJ2-5	TRBD2	.	15	CASGTLGLARETQYF	TGTGCCAGCGGAACCTTGGGACTAGCGAGGGAGACCCAGTACTTC
TRBV21-1	TRBJ2-7	.	.	14	CASSSRSVRYEQYF	TGTGCCAGCAGCAGCCGTAGCGTCCGCTACGAGCAGTACTTC
TRBV5-1	TRBJ1-5	.	.	15	CASSLGVSGVQPQHF	TGCGCCAGCAGCTTGGGGGTCTCAGGTGTTCAGCCCCAGCATTTT
TRBV7-9	TRBJ2-2	.	.	12	CASSFRAGELFF	TGTGCCAGCAGCTTTCGGGCAGGGGAGCTGTTTTTT
TRBV20-1	TRBJ1-3	.	.	14	CSARDPNSGNTIYF	TGCAGTGCTAGAGATCCAAACTCTGGAAACACCATATATTTT
TRBV11-3	TRBJ2-1	.	.	17	CASSLFGNGDPYDEQFF	TGTGCCAGCAGCTTATTCGGGAACGGGGACCCCTACGATGAGCAGTTCTTC
TRBV7-9	TRBJ1-2	.	.	12	CASSARVGGYTF	TGTGCCAGCAGCGCGAGGGTTGGTGGCTACACCTTC
TRBV6-2/TRBV6-3	TRBJ1-5	TRBD1	.	13	CASAGQGYQPQHF	TGTGCCAGCGCGGGACAGGGATATCAGCCCCAGCATTTT
TRBV9	TRBJ2-6	.	.	15	CASSVGGSGANVLTF	TGTGCCAGCAGCGTAGGTGGTTCCGGGGCCAACGTCCTGACTTTC
TRBV19	TRBJ2-2	.	once	15	CASNGWREGTGELFF	TGTGCCAGTAATGGTTGGAGGGAAGGGACCGGGGAGCTGTTTTTT
TRBV6-2/TRBV6-3	TRBJ2-4	.	.	15	CASSANIRAKNIQYF	TGTGCCAGCAGCGCCAATATCAGGGCTAAAAACATTCAGTACTTC
TRBV24-1	TRBJ2-2	.	.	15	CATSGINRPAGELFF	TGTGCCACCAGTGGCATTAATCGACCCGCCGGGGAGCTGTTTTTT
TRBV7-2	TRBJ2-3	.	.	16	CASSLDKREARETQYF	TGTGCCAGCAGCTTAGATAAGAGGGAGGCGAGAGAGACGCAGTATTTT
TRBV5-6	TRBJ2-6	.	.	15	CASSLVGDGANVLTF	TGTGCCAGCAGCTTGGTTGGGGATGGGGCCAACGTCCTGACTTTC
TRBV5-1	TRBJ2-3	.	.	14	CASSYDSPPDTQYF	TGCGCCAGCAGCTACGACAGCCCCCCAGATACGCAGTATTTT
TRBV13	TRBJ1-1	.	.	13	CASSPDLGTEAFF	TGTGCCAGCAGCCCGGACCTGGGCACTGAAGCTTTCTTT
TRBV7-9	TRBJ2-1	.	.	16	CASSLIGGVTTNEQFF	TGTGCCAGCAGCTTAATTGGAGGGGTTACAACCAATGAGCAGTTCTTC
TRBV20-1	TRBJ2-1	TRBD2	.	14	CSARRTSGGNEQFF	TGCAGTGCTCGACGGACTAGCGGGGGCAATGAGCAGTTCTTC
TRBV7-8	TRBJ2-5	.	.	15	CASSFAGSGSETQYF	TGTGCCAGCAGCTTCGCGGGCTCAGGGTCAGAGACCCAGTACTTC